The 25 T cell receptor beta chains below come from one sample, sequenced in a study of T-cell reconstitution after alpha-beta-depleted transplantation in children (dated by TCRdb to the mid-2010s). Taken with the paper, the label for treatment or condition translates to: allogeneic hematopoietic cell transplantation with graft depleted of TCRalphabeta T cells and CD19 B cells. Libraries were built with PCR. Instrument on record: Illumina HiSeq 2500. TCR libraries were prepared with molecular barcoding, using unique molecular identifiers to normalize TCRbeta repertoire quantification. TCRdb took the public reads, trimmed them with fastp at Q25, ran MiXCR for clone calling and kept in-frame beta chains. Identical CDR3 protein sequences are pooled into one entry, listed with their most common genes and DNA. The sample data list roughly 790,000 distinct CDR3 sequences, and roughly 15% of these were observed just once. Around 5.3% of the sample is taken by the ten largest.

The material sequenced was PBMCs, mostly from graft donor cells, taken 360 days after TCRalphabeta/CD19-depleted stem cell transplant. The receptors shown here come from a male patient aged 10 to 17 who had a stem cell transplant for acute lymphoblastic leukemia, so the T cells may come from the graft donor.

This clonotype was observed a handful of times. The V gene is TRBV5-1, the J gene TRBJ2-1, with TRBD1 matching over 7 bases. Per the germline V gene, CDR1 is SGHRS and CDR2 is YFSETQ. With V trimmed by 7 bases and J by 0 bases, 4 bases remained unmatched. This CDR3 contains 14 residues. The DNA for the CDR3 is TGCGCCAGCCGATGGGACAGCTCCTACAATGAGCAGTTCTTC. It codes for CASRWDSSYNEQFF.

This clonotype was found a few times. The rearrangement joins TRBV12-3 or TRBV12-4 to TRBJ2-7, with 11 bases identical to TRBD2. The CDR3 is 13 amino acids. V lost 3 bases, J lost 9 bases, and 4 bases stayed unmatched. The CDR3 loop is CASSLGLAEGQYF. CDR3 in DNA: TGTGCCAGCAGTTTGGGACTAGCGGAGGGGCAGTACTTC.

This chain links TRBV9 with TRBJ2-7; D possibly corresponds to TRBD2 (6 bases). Germline CDR1 is SGDLS and CDR2 is YYNGEE. There are 15 residues in the CDR3. V lost 1 base, J lost 5 bases, and 16 bases lay in between. The chain's CDR3 is CASSVLASDFNEQYF. The CDR3 nucleotides are TGTGCCAGCAGCGTATTGGCTAGCGATTTCAACGAGCAGTACTTC.

J is TRBJ2-7 and V is TRBV9, with 13 bases that match TRBD2. Losses at the gene ends were 4 bases for V and 3 bases for J; bases not matched to a gene: 4. Looked up from germline, CDR1 is SGDLS and CDR2 is YYNGEE. The CDR3 runs to 15 residues. This chain's CDR3 is CASSPRTSGGYEQYF. The CDR3 coding sequence is TGTGCCAGCAGCCCCCGGACTAGCGGGGGCTACGAGCAGTACTTC. The whole variable domain, filled in from reference TRBV9 and TRBJ2-7, reads DSGVTQTPKHLITATGQRVTLRCSPRSGDLSVYWYQQSLDQGLQFLIQYYNGEERAKGNILERFSAQQFPDLHSELNLSSLELGDSALYFCASSPRTSGGYEQYFGPGTRLTVT.

This clonotype was found many times. The CDR3: CASSLSGQGEGELFF. CDR3 nucleotide sequence: TGTGCCAGCAGCTTGTCGGGACAGGGGGAAGGGGAGCTGTTTTTT. The chain couples TRBV5-6 to TRBJ2-2; TRBD1 matches 11 bases. From germline, CDR1 is SGHDT and CDR2 YYEEEE. This CDR3 is built from 15 residues. J lost 8 bases, V lost 1 base, and 4 bases had no gene match.

About this clonotype itself: A read error may account for a junction end that differs from germline. The chain combines TRBV12-3 or TRBV12-4 with TRBJ1-4, with D uncertain. CDR3 length: 19 amino acids. The CDR3 loop is CAISSHRGLVGKTNEKLFF. The CDR3 DNA reads as TGTGCCATCAGTTCCCATAGAGGCCTGGTGGGGAAGACTAATGAAAAACTGTTTTTT.

The chain carries TRBV5-1 and TRBJ1-1; 7 bases line up with TRBD1. This CDR3 is 16 amino acids long. Germline values: CDR1 SGHRS, CDR2 YFSETQ. V was pared by 4 bases and J by 0 bases, with 9 bases of the junction left unmatched. In DNA, the CDR3 is TGCGCCAGCAGCCCAGGACAGGCAGTGATGAACACTGAAGCTTTCTTT. This encodes CASSPGQAVMNTEAFF.

The rearrangement uses TRBV7-8 and TRBJ2-7; D is undetermined. CDR1 is SGHVS and CDR2 is FQNEAQ in the germline V gene. The V gene lost 4 bases and the J gene lost 3 bases, with 13 bases spanning the gap. The CDR3 runs 14 residues. The DNA of the CDR3 is TGTGCCAGCAGCTCCCCTAGTTTAGGCTACGAGCAGTACTTC. Translating it yields CASSSPSLGYEQYF.

The sample holds many counts of this clonotype. The V and J genes are TRBV5-1 and TRBJ2-7, with 9 bases that match TRBD1. J lost 2 bases, V lost 1 base, and 4 bases had no gene match. Germline V lookup: CDR1 SGHRS, CDR2 YFSETQ. There are 15 residues in the CDR3. The chain's CDR3 is CASSLSGTGPYEQYF. DNA for the CDR3: TGCGCCAGCAGCTTGTCTGGGACAGGGCCCTACGAGCAGTACTTC. Variable domain in full (rest from reference TRBV5-1 and TRBJ2-7): KAGVTQTPRYLIKTRGQQVTLSCSPISGHRSVSWYQQTPGQGLQFLFEYFSETQRNKGNFPGRFSGRQFSNSRSEMNVSTLELGDSALYLCASSLSGTGPYEQYFGPGTRLTVT.

This clonotype has ten or more counts. The chain has TRBV7-2 and TRBJ2-7, with D hard to call. CDR3 size: 15 residues. V was clipped by 6 bases and J by 3 bases, with 18 bases between them. The V gene's germline CDR1 is SGHTA and CDR2 FQGNSA. The CDR3 sequence is CASRPGTQIFYEQYF. The CDR3 DNA is TGTGCCAGCAGACCTGGAACACAGATTTTCTACGAGCAGTACTTC. Variable domain in full (rest from reference TRBV7-2 and TRBJ2-7): GAGVSQSPSNKVTEKGKDVELRCDPISGHTALYWYRQSLGQGLEFLIYFQGNSAPDKSGLPSDRFSAERTGGSVSTLTIQRTQQEDSAVYLCASRPGTQIFYEQYFGPGTRLTVT.

Only a few counts were recorded for this clonotype. The V gene is TRBV7-9, the J gene TRBJ1-2, with D perhaps matching TRBD1 (6 bases). Looked up from germline, CDR1 is SEHNR and CDR2 is FQNEAQ (reference sequence). The V gene lost 0 bases and the J gene lost 2 bases, with 10 bases spanning the gap. The length of the CDR3 is 15 residues. As DNA, the CDR3 is TGTGCCAGCAGCTTAGCCCGGGGACAAAACTATGGCTACACCTTC. It yields the protein CASSLARGQNYGYTF.

There are a few counts of this clonotype. The V gene is TRBV14, the J gene TRBJ2-7, with 7 bases identical to TRBD1. CDR1 and CDR2 (germline): SGHDN, FVKESK. The CDR3 length is 15 residues. J gave up 0 bases and V 4 bases, and 6 bases lay outside the gene matches. The CDR3 DNA is TGTGCCAGCAGCCGAGTTCACAGGGGCTCCTACGAGCAGTACTTC. This sequence encodes CASSRVHRGSYEQYF. Drawing the rest from reference TRBV14 and TRBJ2-7, the complete variable domain is EAGVTQFPSHSVIEKGQTVTLRCDPISGHDNLYWYRRVMGKEIKFLLHFVKESKQDESGMPNNRFLAERTGGTYSTLKVQPAELEDSGVYFCASSRVHRGSYEQYFGPGTRLTVT.

This clonotype was counted only a few times. The chain links TRBV7-9 to TRBJ1-5; 8 bases are shared with TRBD1. This CDR3 has 16 residues. J gave up 1 base and V 3 bases, and 5 bases lay outside the gene matches. CDR1 and CDR2 (germline): SEHNR, FQNEAQ (reference sequence). The CDR3 DNA follows: TGTGCCAGCAGCTTCTACAGGGGGAGCAGCAATCAGCCCCAGCATTTT. Its translation: CASSFYRGSSNQPQHF.

CDR3 residues: CASSFEAGIKYEQFF. The CDR3 region has the DNA TGTGCCAGCAGCTTTGAAGCGGGGATTAAGTATGAGCAGTTCTTC. The chain is built from TRBV11-2 and TRBJ2-1; 7 bases align to TRBD2. The CDR3 spans 15 residues. Germline trimming cut 3 bases from V and 8 bases from J; bases unmatched to any gene: 10. Germline lookup yields CDR1 SGHAT and CDR2 FQNNGV.

The chain carries TRBV5-1 and TRBJ2-1, with TRBD2 matching 9 bases. The V segment lost 3 bases and the J segment 4 bases; nucleotides outside the gene matches: 8. Germline CDR1 reads SGHRS; CDR2 reads YFSETQ. The CDR3 loop spans 16 amino acids. In nucleotides, the CDR3 is TGCGCCAGCAGCTCCTTAGCGGGAGAGAAGTACAATGAGCAGTTCTTC. Amino acids: CASSSLAGEKYNEQFF. The variable domain in full, with the rest retrieved from reference TRBV5-1 and TRBJ2-1, is KAGVTQTPRYLIKTRGQQVTLSCSPISGHRSVSWYQQTPGQGLQFLFEYFSETQRNKGNFPGRFSGRQFSNSRSEMNVSTLELGDSALYLCASSSLAGEKYNEQFFGPGTRLTVL.

This clonotype was detected only a few times. This chain connects TRBV15 to TRBJ1-4; D call uncertain. V shed 0 bases and J shed 0 bases, with 2 bases lying between them. Germline CDR1 reads LNHNV; CDR2 reads YYDKDF (reference sequence). The CDR3 extends over 14 amino acids. CDR3 in amino acids: CATSREATNEKLFF. CDR3 nucleotides: TGTGCCACCAGCAGAGAGGCAACTAATGAAAAACTGTTTTTT.

The CDR3 DNA is TGCGCCAGCAGCTCACCGGGACAGGCTCATCACGAGCAGTACTTC. Its translation is CASSSPGQAHHEQYF. The V call is TRBV5-1, the J call TRBJ2-7, with 8 bases identical to TRBD1. Trimming removed 3 bases from V and 5 bases from J; junction bases left unmatched: 10. CDR3 length equals 15 residues. CDR1 and CDR2 from the germline V gene are SGHRS and YFSETQ.

This clonotype showed up many times. The rearrangement uses TRBV20-1 and TRBJ2-2, with 10 bases that match TRBD2. The germline CDR1 and CDR2 sequences are DFQATT and SNEGSKA (reference sequence). The CDR3 runs to 13 residues. The V and J ends lost 3 bases and 7 bases, in that order; junction bases with no gene match: 2. The CDR3 DNA reads TGCAGTGCTAGGAGGACTAGCGGCGGGGAGCTGTTTTTT. It is translated as CSARRTSGGELFF.

The sample holds many counts of this clonotype. V usage is TRBV7-3 and J usage is TRBJ2-1; D is ambiguous. V lost 1 base, J lost 2 bases, and 15 bases lay in between. The V gene's germline CDR1 is SGHTA and CDR2 FQGTGA. This CDR3 comprises 17 residues. The CDR3: CASSLSGRPTPYNEQFF. DNA of the CDR3: TGTGCCAGCAGCTTAAGCGGCAGGCCGACCCCCTACAATGAGCAGTTCTTC.

This clonotype was observed a few times. This rearrangement joins TRBV7-9 to TRBJ2-1; 8 nucleotides line up with TRBD1. Germline CDR1 reads SEHNR; CDR2 reads FQNEAQ (reference sequence). The CDR3 sequence is 15 residues long. V was pared by 5 bases and J by 8 bases, with 11 bases of the junction left unmatched. The CDR3, as DNA: TGTGCCAGCAGCCCGGACAGGGTGTGGGACGATGAGCAGTTCTTC. Its translation: CASSPDRVWDDEQFF.

This chain uses TRBV27 with TRBJ2-2, with 12 bases matching TRBD2. The junction had 5 bases not matched to a gene; V was cut back by 2 bases and J by 4 bases. The CDR3 extends over 17 amino acids. Germline CDR1 is MNHEY and CDR2 is SMNVEV (reference sequence). The CDR3 region is CASSLLAGGPGTGELFF. The DNA of the CDR3 is TGTGCCAGCAGTTTACTAGCGGGAGGGCCGGGCACCGGGGAGCTGTTTTTT.

This clonotype was found a few times. This sequence joins TRBV29-1 and TRBJ2-7; a weak D match, TRBD2 (5 bases). Trimming left V 4 bases short and J 0 bases short, with 7 bases between. Germline V CDR1 and CDR2: SQVTM, ANQGSEA. The CDR3 contains 12 residues. The CDR3 bases are TGCAGCGTTGGGGAGTACTCCTACGAGCAGTACTTC. As protein: CSVGEYSYEQYF.

This clonotype occurred a few times. This chain connects TRBV2 to TRBJ2-1; the D is unclear. V was cut by 3 bases and J by 6 bases, with 9 bases left in between. The CDR3 is made up of 13 amino acids. Germline loops: CDR1 SNHLY, CDR2 FYNNEI. CDR3 nucleotide sequence: TGTGCCAGCAGTGAGGGCTCGCCCAATGAGCAGTTCTTC. It encodes CASSEGSPNEQFF.

V usage is TRBV5-1 and J usage is TRBJ2-1, with D possibly TRBD1 on 6 matching bases. Germline V lookup: CDR1 SGHRS, CDR2 YFSETQ. V was trimmed by 8 bases and J by 10 bases, leaving 31 bases between them. The CDR3 totals 17 residues. This CDR3 reads CASAQGARWGRYREQFF. CDR3 DNA: TGCGCCAGTGCCCAAGGGGCTAGGTGGGGGCGGTATCGGGAGCAGTTCTTC.

This clonotype was found a few times. This sequence joins TRBV4-2 and TRBJ2-3; no clear D gene. CDR1 and CDR2 (germline): LGHNA, YNFKEQ. The CDR3 is made up of 14 amino acids. Trimming left V 1 base short and J 2 bases short, with 7 bases between. CDR3 loop: CASSQGSVTDTQYF. DNA for the CDR3: TGTGCCAGCAGCCAAGGAAGCGTCACAGATACGCAGTATTTT.